Listed here are 24 T cell receptor beta chains from one sample, sequenced in a study of T cell responses to AZD1222 COVID-19 vaccine. Sequenced by immunoSEQ multiplex PCR; TCRdb stores in-frame clones only, minus some. The sample has 150,000 to 250,000 clones, roughly nine tenths seen once. The sequencing here drew on peripheral blood, taken 28 days after the second AZD1222 dose. The receptors shown here come from an adult who received the AZD1222 COVID-19 vaccine.

The chain recombines TRBV7-2 with TRBJ2-1; 7 bases match TRBD2. The germline V gene encodes CDR1 SGHTA and CDR2 FQGNSA. The CDR3 covers 16 residues. V shed 2 bases, J shed 8 bases, and the junction held 12 bases outside the gene matches. The CDR3 DNA reads as TGTGCCAGCAGCTTAAGAGCTGGACTAGACCGCTATGAGCAGTTCTTC. The encoded protein is CASSLRAGLDRYEQFF.

The chain has TRBV7-6 and TRBJ1-5; D may be TRBD1 (5 bases). Trimming pared 5 bases from V and 7 bases from J, leaving 12 bases between. Germline values: CDR1 SGHVS, CDR2 FNYEAQ. The CDR3 is 13 amino acids. The CDR3 nucleotides read TGTGCCAGCAGCCTAGGGAGGGGACAGCCCCAGCATTTT. Translating gives CASSLGRGQPQHF.

A few counts support this clone. The J gene is TRBJ2-1, the V gene TRBV2, with unresolved D. The V and J ends lost 4 bases and 5 bases respectively, with 15 bases between them. The germline gives CDR1 SNHLY, CDR2 FYNNEI. The length of the CDR3 is 15 residues. The chain's CDR3 is CASSVERILNNEQFF. DNA for the CDR3: TGTGCCAGCAGTGTAGAACGGATACTCAACAATGAGCAGTTCTTC. Full variable domain (rest looked up from reference TRBV2 and TRBJ2-1): EPEVTQTPSHQVTQMGQEVILRCVPISNHLYFYWYRQILGQKVEFLVSFYNNEISEKSEIFDDQFSVERPDGSNFTLKIRSTKLEDSAMYFCASSVERILNNEQFFGPGTRLTVL.

The chain couples TRBV12-5 to TRBJ2-4; 8 bases fit TRBD1. Germline values: CDR1 LGHNT, CDR2 FRNRAP. V lost 6 bases and J lost 6; bases outside the gene matches: 7. There are 14 residues in the CDR3. CDR3 in DNA: TGTGCTAGTGGCCCCTCAGGGGGCTTAAACATTCAGTACTTC. This encodes CASGPSGGLNIQYF. Full variable domain (remainder filled in from reference TRBV12-5 and TRBJ2-4): DARVTQTPRHKVTEMGQEVTMRCQPILGHNTVFWYRQTMMQGLELLAYFRNRAPLDDSGMPKDRFSAEMPDATLATLKIQPSEPRDSAVYFCASGPSGGLNIQYFGAGTRLSVL.

V and J are TRBV5-1 and TRBJ2-6; 8 bases are a match to TRBD1. The CDR3 covers 18 residues. Looked up from germline, CDR1 is SGHRS and CDR2 is YFSETQ. The ends lost 1 base at V and 0 bases at J; junction bases unmatched: 6. CDR3 residues: CASSLYQGASSGANVLTF. CDR3 nucleotide sequence: TGCGCCAGCAGCTTGTATCAGGGGGCGAGCTCTGGGGCCAACGTCCTGACTTTC.

The chain links TRBV6-5 to TRBJ2-7, with TRBD2 as a possible D gene (6 bases). Germline lookup yields CDR1 MNHEY and CDR2 SVGAGI. V was shortened by 5 bases and J by 2 bases, with 7 bases between the two germline ends. The CDR3 length is 12 residues. The CDR3 reads CASSRGTYEQYF. CDR3 DNA sequence: TGTGCCAGCAGTCGCGGGACCTACGAGCAGTACTTC.

The J gene is TRBJ1-2, the V gene TRBV12-3 or TRBV12-4; weak D call: TRBD1 (6 bases). V lost 5 bases, J lost 7 bases, and 14 bases lay in between. The CDR3 is 13 residues long. The CDR3 DNA reads as TGTGCCAGCAGTCGCGGGGGGCGCGGTGGCTACACCTTC. This sequence encodes CASSRGGRGGYTF.

The genes are TRBV7-8 and TRBJ1-3; a weak D match, TRBD1 (6 bases). Trimming took 3 bases from V and 0 from J, leaving 18 bases between them. CDR1 is SGHVS, CDR2 FQNEAQ, per germline. This CDR3 comprises 18 residues. The CDR3 nucleotides read TGTGCCAGCAGCTTTGGGGGGCCCCTCAGCCCCTCTGGAAACACCATATATTTT. Translated, it gives CASSFGGPLSPSGNTIYF.

CDR3 DNA: TGCGCCAGCAGCCCGTGGGACACCTACGAGCAGTACTTC. This encodes CASSPWDTYEQYF. The V gene is TRBV4-1, the J gene TRBJ2-7; maybe TRBD1 (6 bases). Trimming cost V 4 bases and J 2 bases, with 9 bases left between them. CDR1 is MGHRA, CDR2 YSYEKL, per germline. The CDR3 totals 13 residues.

This chain links TRBV28 with TRBJ2-7; D uncertain. Germline CDR1 MDHEN, CDR2 SYDVKM. V lost 10 bases to trimming and J lost 2 bases, with 15 bases between them. This CDR3 is 13 amino acids long. CDR3 region: CATKIGSPYEQYF. The CDR3, as DNA: TGTGCCACCAAAATAGGGTCACCCTACGAGCAGTACTTC.

This clone was observed a single time. The rearrangement uses TRBV27 and TRBJ1-5, with D maybe TRBD1 (5 bases). CDR1 is MNHEY, CDR2 SMNVEV, per germline (reference sequence). With 2 bases removed from V and 4 bases from J, the gap between germline ends came to 6 bases. This CDR3 has 13 residues. This CDR3 is CASSLGANQPQHF. DNA of the CDR3: TGTGCCAGCAGTTTAGGGGCAAATCAGCCCCAGCATTTT.

This clone was seen more than once but under ten times. The J gene is TRBJ2-2, the V gene TRBV12-5; 12 bases map to TRBD2. Germline V gene sequence: CDR1 LGHNT, CDR2 FRNRAP. The CDR3 runs to 17 residues. The junction had 10 bases not matched to a gene; V was cut back by 6 bases and J by 5 bases. For the CDR3, the DNA is TGTGCTAGTGGATCGCTGACTAGCGGGAGTTCTACCGGGGAGCTGTTTTTT. Amino acids: CASGSLTSGSSTGELFF.

This clone was seen once. The V call is TRBV2, the J call TRBJ2-1, with D hard to call. Germline CDR1 and CDR2: SNHLY and FYNNEI. Trimming removed 6 bases from V and 0 bases from J, with 9 bases in between. CDR3 size: 14 residues. This chain's CDR3 is CASRGTRSYNEQFF. Here the CDR3 DNA reads TGTGCCAGCAGGGGAACACGCTCCTACAATGAGCAGTTCTTC.

The chain employs TRBV7-8 and TRBJ1-2; 11 bases are shared with TRBD1. The junction had 7 bases not matched to a gene; V was cut back by 6 bases and J by 4 bases. This CDR3 is 15 amino acids long. Germline-derived CDR1 and CDR2 are SGHVS and FQNEAQ. For the CDR3, the DNA is TGTGCCAGCAGTCGGACAGGGGGCGAAAGCTATGGCTACACCTTC. Translation: CASSRTGGESYGYTF.

This clone appeared a single time. The CDR3 region has the DNA TGTGCCAGCAGCCCCACGTACTTC. As protein: CASSPTYF. The chain uses TRBV7-9 and TRBJ2-4; D is uncertain. This CDR3 spans 8 amino acids. Germline CDR1 and CDR2: SEHNR and FQNEAQ (reference sequence). Trimming cost V 5 bases and J 15 bases, with 5 bases left between them.

The chain joins TRBV11-1 to TRBJ1-1, with D possibly matching TRBD1 (5 bases). The CDR3 runs to 15 residues. The germline V gene has CDR1 SGHAT and CDR2 FQDESV (reference sequence). V lost 1 base, J lost 1 base, and 10 bases lay in between. The CDR3 sequence is CASSLDRRRNTEAFF. CDR3 nucleotide sequence: TGTGCCAGCAGCTTAGACAGGCGTCGGAACACTGAAGCTTTCTTT.

V and J are TRBV4-1 and TRBJ1-6, with D hard to call. V was clipped by 0 bases and J by 7 bases, with 19 bases between them. CDR1 and CDR2 from the germline V gene are MGHRA and YSYEKL. The CDR3 is 18 residues long. This CDR3 reads CASSQDWGGFSPNSPLHF. The CDR3 DNA sequence: TGCGCCAGCAGCCAAGACTGGGGAGGGTTTAGTCCGAATTCACCCCTCCACTTT.

This clone came up once. The chain is built from TRBV19 and TRBJ2-5; TRBD2 agrees at 15 bases. CDR3 length equals 16 residues. Looked up from germline, CDR1 is LNHDA and CDR2 is SQIVND (reference sequence). The V gene end was trimmed by 7 bases and the J gene end by 5 bases; junction bases not matched to a gene: 8. The CDR3 loop is CASKGLAGGPRETQYF. DNA of the CDR3: TGTGCCAGTAAGGGACTAGCGGGAGGCCCTAGGGAGACCCAGTACTTC. The full variable domain, its missing parts supplied by reference TRBV19 and TRBJ2-5, is DGGITQSPKYLFRKEGQNVTLSCEQNLNHDAMYWYRQDPGQGLRLIYYSQIVNDFQKGDIAEGYSVSREKKESFPLTVTSAQKNPTAFYLCASKGLAGGPRETQYFGPGTRLLVL.

There are a few counts of this clone. The chain has TRBV20-1 and TRBJ2-7; TRBD1 agrees at 10 bases. Unmatched junction bases numbered 7, after V lost 3 bases and J lost 5 bases. The germline CDR1 and CDR2 sequences are DFQATT and SNEGSKA (reference sequence). The CDR3 consists of 14 residues. Written as DNA, the CDR3 is TGCAGTGCTAGTGACTCCGGGACAGGGGACGAGCAGTACTTC. As protein: CSASDSGTGDEQYF.

The CDR3 here is CASSSRTLSYEQYF. CDR3 nucleotides: TGTGCCAGCTCTTCCCGGACTCTTTCCTACGAGCAGTACTTC. The genes are TRBV6-5 and TRBJ2-7, with D maybe TRBD2 (5 bases). V was trimmed by 8 bases and J by 1 base, leaving 15 bases between them. CDR1 is MNHEY and CDR2 is SVGAGI in the germline V gene. This CDR3 contains 14 residues.

The chain is built from TRBV30 and TRBJ1-5; TRBD1 matches at 9 bases. V trimming: 2 bases; J trimming: 5 bases; junction bases outside the gene matches: 7. Germline V gene sequence: CDR1 GTSNPN, CDR2 SVGIG (reference sequence). This CDR3 region has 15 residues. The CDR3 bases are TGTGCCTGGAGTCGAGGACAGGGGAGGGATCAGCCCCAGCATTTT. This codes for CAWSRGQGRDQPQHF.

The chain has TRBV30 and TRBJ1-1; no definite D call. The CDR3 length is 13 residues. Germline V CDR1 and CDR2: GTSNPN, SVGIG (reference sequence). V lost 5 bases and J lost 0, with 10 bases in between. The CDR3: CAWGVRLNTEAFF. The DNA for the CDR3 is TGTGCCTGGGGAGTACGCCTGAACACTGAAGCTTTCTTT.

The chain employs TRBV12-3 or TRBV12-4 and TRBJ2-7, with 8 bases aligning to TRBD1. The CDR3 runs to 12 residues. Unmatched junction bases numbered 5, after V lost 6 bases and J lost 7 bases. CDR3 in DNA: TGTGCCAGCAGACCCGACAGGGGAGAGCAGTACTTC. It yields the protein CASRPDRGEQYF.

V usage is TRBV2 and J usage is TRBJ1-6; a possible D gene is TRBD1 (5 bases). Germline V gene data show CDR1 as SNHLY and CDR2 as FYNNEI. CDR3 length equals 16 residues. V was clipped by 3 bases and J by 5 bases, with 14 bases between them. Written as DNA, the CDR3 is TGTGCCAGCAGTGATCAGGGCTCAAGGGATAATTCACCCCTCCACTTT. Translating gives CASSDQGSRDNSPLHF. Based on the CDR3 plus reference TRBV2 and TRBJ1-6, the full variable domain is EPEVTQTPSHQVTQMGQEVILRCVPISNHLYFYWYRQILGQKVEFLVSFYNNEISEKSEIFDDQFSVERPDGSNFTLKIRSTKLEDSAMYFCASSDQGSRDNSPLHFGNGTRLTVT.